One sample yielded the 30 T cell receptor beta chains listed below, sequenced in a study of cytomegalovirus exposure and HLA in healthy donors. Here immunoSEQ multiplex PCR was the method, and the copy in TCRdb shows in-frame clones only, minus some. The sample contains roughly 300,000 clones, around 90% of which appear only once. The sequenced sample consisted of PBMCs. The receptors here all came from a woman aged 30 to 39 in good health and CMV-seropositive.

The chain couples TRBV25-1 to TRBJ1-4, with D unresolved. Germline V gives CDR1 MGHDK, CDR2 SYGVNS. V lost 1 base, J lost 4 bases, and 7 bases lay in between. The CDR3 is 14 amino acids. CDR3 bases: TGTGCCAGCAGTGAATGGGGTATTAATGAAAAACTGTTTTTT. It encodes CASSEWGINEKLFF. Supplemented by reference TRBV25-1 and TRBJ1-4, the full variable domain reads EADIYQTPRYLVIGTGKKITLECSQTMGHDKMYWYQQDPGMELHLIHYSYGVNSTEKGDLSSESTVSRIRTEHFPLTLESARPSHTSQYLCASSEWGINEKLFFGSGTQLSVL.

V gene TRBV28 combines with J gene TRBJ2-7; no clear D gene. V lost 8 bases and J 4 bases, leaving 15 bases between the germline ends. Germline CDR1 reads MDHEN; CDR2 reads SYDVKM. The CDR3 loop spans 13 amino acids. The CDR3 region is CASEHPSEYEQYF. In nucleotides, the CDR3 is TGTGCCAGCGAACATCCTTCGGAATACGAGCAGTACTTC.

This chain links TRBV6-1 with TRBJ1-2; 10 bases align to TRBD1. Trimming removed 11 bases from V and 2 bases from J; junction bases left unmatched: 11. The CDR3 has 15 residues. CDR1 is MNHNS and CDR2 is SASEGT in the germline V gene. CDR3 in amino acids: CAGTVGQGLNYGYTF. The CDR3 nucleotides read TGTGCCGGTACGGTGGGACAGGGGCTAAACTATGGCTACACCTTC.

The CDR3 DNA sequence: TGTGCCAGCAGCTTGGGACGGAACACTGAAGCTTTCTTT. Encoded protein: CASSLGRNTEAFF. The chain has TRBV5-5 and TRBJ1-1; D unresolved. CDR3 size: 13 residues. Looked up from germline, CDR1 is SGHKS and CDR2 is YYEKEE (reference sequence). Trimming took 0 bases from V and 1 from J, leaving 4 bases between them.

The chain couples TRBV6-5 to TRBJ2-6; D not resolved. Germline CDR1 MNHEY, CDR2 SVGAGI. V dropped 0 bases and J dropped 2 bases, with 2 bases sitting between them. The length of the CDR3 is 14 residues. The CDR3 sequence: CASSYSTGANVLTF. The DNA for the CDR3 is TGTGCCAGCAGTTACTCGACTGGGGCCAACGTCCTGACTTTC.

The rearrangement joins TRBV27 to TRBJ1-1; maybe TRBD1 (5 bases). Germline lookup yields CDR1 MNHEY and CDR2 SMNVEV (reference sequence). V gave up 5 bases and J gave up 5 bases, with 30 bases separating them. The CDR3 consists of 19 residues. CDR3 coding DNA: TGTGCCAGCAGTCCATCTCTCCCCGGGTGGGGCCCAGGTGGGACTGAAGCTTTCTTT. Translated: CASSPSLPGWGPGGTEAFF.

This clone was picked up one time. This chain uses TRBV29-1 with TRBJ1-2; TRBD1 agrees at 7 bases. Germline CDR1 reads SQVTM; CDR2 reads ANQGSEA. V lost 3 bases and J lost 6; bases outside the gene matches: 1. The CDR3 is 11 residues long. The CDR3: CSVDTGDGYTF. The CDR3 nucleotides are TGCAGCGTTGATACAGGGGATGGCTACACCTTC.

The V and J genes are TRBV2 and TRBJ1-5, with TRBD1 matching 7 bases. V shed 7 bases, J shed 2 bases, and the junction held 11 bases outside the gene matches. The CDR3 is 16 amino acids. Germline V gene data show CDR1 as SNHLY and CDR2 as FYNNEI. In DNA, the CDR3 is TGTGCCAGCACCCTCCTCGACAGGGATGGCAATCAGCCCCAGCATTTT. The encoded protein is CASTLLDRDGNQPQHF.

The CDR3 DNA sequence: TGCGCCAGCAGCCAAGAGGCGGGAGTTTTCTACGAGCAGTACTTC. It specifies CASSQEAGVFYEQYF. The chain carries TRBV4-1 and TRBJ2-7; 7 bases agree with TRBD2. Germline CDR1 is MGHRA and CDR2 is YSYEKL. The CDR3 runs to 15 residues. With V trimmed by 0 bases and J by 3 bases, 5 bases remained unmatched.

The genes are TRBV30 and TRBJ2-2; 9 nucleotides agree with TRBD1. V lost 5 bases, J lost 2 bases, and 6 bases stayed unmatched. Germline CDR1 reads GTSNPN; CDR2 reads SVGIG (reference sequence). This CDR3 has 15 amino acids. In DNA, the CDR3 is TGTGCCTGGCTCCGGGACAGGGTTAACACCGGGGAGCTGTTTTTT. This encodes CAWLRDRVNTGELFF. The variable domain in full, with the rest retrieved from reference TRBV30 and TRBJ2-2, is SQTIHQWPATLVQPVGSPLSLECTVEGTSNPNLYWYRQAAGRGLQLLFYSVGIGQISSEVPQNLSASRPQDRQFILSSKKLLLSDSGFYLCAWLRDRVNTGELFFGEGSRLTVL.

This clone was detected only once. The CDR3 region is CASSQDPTANTEAFF. CDR3 nucleotide sequence: TGCGCCAGCAGTCAAGACCCGACAGCTAACACTGAAGCTTTCTTT. This sequence joins TRBV23-1 and TRBJ1-1; weak D call: TRBD1 (5 bases). TRBV23-1 is reported as an ORF; its role is uncertain. This CDR3 spans 15 amino acids. V was trimmed by 2 bases and J by 2 bases, leaving 12 bases between them.

The gene calls are TRBV28 and TRBJ1-1; D is ambiguous. V was clipped by 2 bases and J by 4 bases, with 17 bases between them. The CDR3 sequence is 16 residues long. CDR1 and CDR2 (germline): MDHEN, SYDVKM. CDR3 bases: TGTGCCAGCAGTTTACTTCTGGGCAGAAAGGCCACTGAAGCTTTCTTT. Translation: CASSLLLGRKATEAFF.

The chain uses TRBV7-6 and TRBJ1-3; D is ambiguous. This CDR3 spans 14 amino acids. V shed 1 base and J shed 2 bases, with 6 bases lying between them. Germline V CDR1 and CDR2: SGHVS, FNYEAQ. The CDR3 nucleotides read TGTGCCAGCAGCTTAGGGTCACCTGGAAACACCATATATTTT. Translated: CASSLGSPGNTIYF.

The chain joins TRBV5-1 to TRBJ1-4; no reliable D call. Per germline, CDR1 SGHRS and CDR2 YFSETQ. The CDR3 is 15 amino acids. The V and J ends lost 4 bases and 4 bases respectively, with 14 bases between them. The CDR3 bases are TGCGCCAGCAGCCTAGGGTGGGGAGATAATGAAAAACTGTTTTTT. Its protein product is CASSLGWGDNEKLFF.

The CDR3 DNA follows: TGTGCCAGCAGGGATATATGGCCTGAAGCTTTCTTT. Protein: CASRDIWPEAFF. This chain links TRBV6-1 with TRBJ1-1, with D uncertain. V dropped 6 bases and J dropped 6 bases, with 11 bases sitting between them. The CDR3 has 12 residues. The germline CDR1 and CDR2 sequences are MNHNS and SASEGT.

In DNA form, the CDR3 reads TGTGCCAGCAGTCGGCAGGGGGCGCGAAGTGGCTACACCTTC. This codes for CASSRQGARSGYTF. The V gene is TRBV28, the J gene TRBJ1-2, with 8 positions matching TRBD1. The germline V gene has CDR1 MDHEN and CDR2 SYDVKM. V trimming: 5 bases; J trimming: 7 bases; junction bases outside the gene matches: 9. The CDR3 length is 14 residues.

The chain uses TRBV15 and TRBJ1-1, with D tentatively TRBD1 (5 bases). V was pared by 1 base and J by 6 bases, with 15 bases between. CDR1 and CDR2 from the germline V gene are LNHNV and YYDKDF (reference sequence). The CDR3 sequence is 15 residues long. In nucleotides, the CDR3 is TGTGCCACCAGCAGAGGGGCGGGGCCAGGAGCTGAAGCTTTCTTT. Amino acid sequence: CATSRGAGPGAEAFF.

V gene TRBV6-1 combines with J gene TRBJ2-3; 9 bases fit TRBD1. Per germline, CDR1 MNHNS and CDR2 SASEGT. This CDR3 has 14 amino acids. With 5 bases clipped from V and 3 bases from J, the junction kept 3 bases outside the gene matches. The chain's CDR3 is CASSYGTGTDTQYF. CDR3 DNA: TGTGCCAGCAGTTATGGGACAGGGACAGATACGCAGTATTTT.

The rearrangement joins TRBV5-1 to TRBJ2-7; the D gene is possibly TRBD1 (6 bases). The germline gives CDR1 SGHRS, CDR2 YFSETQ. The ends were cut back, 2 bases at V and 3 bases at J, with 12 bases in the middle. The CDR3 extends over 14 amino acids. CDR3 sequence: CASSLDRSIYEQYF. CDR3 bases: TGCGCCAGCAGCTTAGACAGGAGCATCTACGAGCAGTACTTC. The entire variable domain, with the rest obtained from reference TRBV5-1 and TRBJ2-7, is as follows: KAGVTQTPRYLIKTRGQQVTLSCSPISGHRSVSWYQQTPGQGLQFLFEYFSETQRNKGNFPGRFSGRQFSNSRSEMNVSTLELGDSALYLCASSLDRSIYEQYFGPGTRLTVT.

The chain recombines TRBV30 with TRBJ1-3; D is ambiguous. The CDR3 extends over 14 amino acids. V shed 3 bases and J shed 0 bases, with 9 bases lying between them. Germline V gives CDR1 GTSNPN, CDR2 SVGIG (reference sequence). CDR3 sequence reads: CAWREEASGNTIYF. CDR3 nucleotide sequence: TGTGCCTGGAGGGAAGAAGCCTCTGGAAACACCATATATTTT.

The V call is TRBV9, the J call TRBJ2-4; a weak D match, TRBD2 (6 bases). Per germline, CDR1 SGDLS and CDR2 YYNGEE. The V gene lost 4 bases and the J gene lost 0 bases, with 17 bases spanning the gap. The CDR3 loop spans 17 amino acids. The CDR3 DNA is TGTGCCAGCAGCCCCCCAGTAGCGGAATTAGCCAAAAACATTCAGTACTTC. Its protein is CASSPPVAELAKNIQYF. The whole variable domain, remainder taken from reference TRBV9 and TRBJ2-4, is DSGVTQTPKHLITATGQRVTLRCSPRSGDLSVYWYQQSLDQGLQFLIQYYNGEERAKGNILERFSAQQFPDLHSELNLSSLELGDSALYFCASSPPVAELAKNIQYFGAGTRLSVL.

This chain uses TRBV28 with TRBJ1-1; 9 positions agree with TRBD1. The CDR3 runs to 15 residues. Per germline, CDR1 MDHEN and CDR2 SYDVKM. Trimming cost V 2 bases and J 5 bases; bases outside gene matches: 6. As DNA, the CDR3 is TGTGCCAGCAGTTTAGGTAACAGGGGGCAAACTGAAGCTTTCTTT. Its protein is CASSLGNRGQTEAFF.

The gene calls are TRBV25-1 and TRBJ2-7; D is perhaps TRBD1 (6 bases). From germline, CDR1 is MGHDK and CDR2 SYGVNS. This CDR3 region has 15 residues. The germline V and J ends were trimmed by 4 bases and 0 bases, with 13 bases remaining between them. The CDR3 DNA sequence: TGTGCCAGCAGTGGAGCAGGGGACGACTCCTACGAGCAGTACTTC. Protein product: CASSGAGDDSYEQYF.

Worth noting for this clone: The same CDR3 is also encoded by other DNA sequences in this sample. The chain is built from TRBV7-9 and TRBJ1-5; D call uncertain. The CDR3 is 12 amino acids. CDR1 is SEHNR and CDR2 is FQNEAQ in the germline V gene (reference sequence). V was trimmed by 1 base and J by 7 bases, leaving 5 bases between them. CDR3 residues: CASSLGNQPQHF. In DNA form, the CDR3 reads TGTGCCAGCAGCTTAGGGAACCAGCCCCAGCATTTT.

V is TRBV29-1 and J is TRBJ2-1; D might be TRBD1 (5 bases). V lost 7 bases to trimming and J lost 1 base, with 14 bases between them. The CDR3 is 14 amino acids. CDR1 and CDR2 (germline): SQVTM, ANQGSEA. This CDR3 is CSGGRSTSYNEQFF. DNA for the CDR3: TGCAGCGGGGGCAGGTCCACATCCTACAATGAGCAGTTCTTC.

The rearrangement joins TRBV27 to TRBJ1-6; TRBD1 matches 9 bases. The junction had 3 bases not matched to a gene; V was cut back by 6 bases and J by 6 bases. Germline assignment: CDR1 MNHEY and CDR2 SMNVEV (reference sequence). The CDR3 length is 14 residues. CDR3 bases: TGTGCCAGCAGATCGGACAGGGGTAATTCACCCCTCCACTTT. This sequence encodes CASRSDRGNSPLHF.

The count of this clone is one. The chain is built from TRBV13 and TRBJ2-1; 9 bases agree with TRBD2. The CDR3 extends over 15 amino acids. Per germline, CDR1 PRHDT and CDR2 FYEKMQ (reference sequence). J was trimmed by 7 bases and V by 1 base; bases with no gene match: 5. CDR3 nucleotide sequence: TGTGCCAGCAGCTTAGAGAATAGCGGGAGAAATGAGCAGTTCTTC. Its protein product is CASSLENSGRNEQFF. The whole variable domain, filled in from reference TRBV13 and TRBJ2-1, reads AAGVIQSPRHLIKEKRETATLKCYPIPRHDTVYWYQQGPGQDPQFLISFYEKMQSDKGSIPDRFSAQQFSDYHSELNMSSLELGDSALYFCASSLENSGRNEQFFGPGTRLTVL.

The V call is TRBV28, the J call TRBJ2-7, with TRBD2 matching 8 bases. The junction had 11 bases not matched to a gene; V was cut back by 4 bases and J by 0 bases. CDR1 MDHEN and CDR2 SYDVKM come from the germline V gene. The CDR3 contains 17 residues. CDR3 nucleotide sequence: TGTGCCAGCAGTTCCCCGGGAGGGAGCGGGAACTCCTACGAGCAGTACTTC. Translating it yields CASSSPGGSGNSYEQYF.

The chain has TRBV20-1 and TRBJ1-1, with D tentatively TRBD1 (6 bases). Germline loops: CDR1 DFQATT, CDR2 SNEGSKA (reference sequence). This CDR3 region has 11 residues. Trimming removed 0 bases from V and 7 bases from J, with 6 bases in between. The CDR3 region is CSAREQGEAFF. In DNA form, the CDR3 reads TGCAGTGCTAGAGAACAGGGTGAAGCTTTCTTT.

This clone came up once. The chain uses TRBV7-9 and TRBJ2-1; 7 bases are shared with TRBD2. CDR3 length: 15 amino acids. Losses at the gene ends were 4 bases for V and 7 bases for J; bases not matched to a gene: 10. Germline V CDR1 and CDR2: SEHNR, FQNEAQ (reference sequence). As DNA, the CDR3 is TGTGCCAGCAGCTCCGGGACTACCTTGATTAATGAGCAGTTCTTC. Protein: CASSSGTTLINEQFF.